This T cell receptor beta chain was sequenced during a study of blood T cell repertoires in COVID-19. Across the study: COVID-19 samples, acute and convalescent, were from the United States, Italy and Spain. In each case, the material was cDNA or gDNA derived from T cells, B-cell-depleted T cells, or PBMCs.

Libraries were prepared by immunoSEQ multiplex PCR; TCRdb keeps only in-frame clonotypes and omits some of them. The sample has roughly 69,000 clones, under 85% seen once. J was trimmed by 8 bases and V by 2 bases; bases with no gene match: 2. The CDR3 consists of 14 residues. Germline lookup yields CDR1 SGHRS and CDR2 YFSETQ. Recruited during active infection, patients (from Seattle) were subsequently followed longitudinally. The gene calls are TRBV5-1 and TRBJ1-6, with 9 bases that match TRBD1. The TCR originated in a man aged 50-60 years with COVID-19, enrolled during active disease. Sequencing was carried out using peripheral blood. The CDR3: CASSLQGADSPLHF. The DNA of the CDR3 is TGCGCCAGCAGCTTACAGGGGGCGGATTCACCCCTCCACTTT.